The present entry profiles one T cell receptor (beta chain) with its context. These data come from a study of blood T cell repertoires in COVID-19. Overall study: Donors in the United States, Italy and Spain gave samples during acute or convalescent COVID-19. PBMCs, B-cell-depleted T cells, or T cells were the source of the cDNA or gDNA that made up the material.

Assay: immunoSEQ multiplex PCR; the TCRdb copy retains only in-frame clones and omits some. Among around 120,000 clones, over 85% were seen once, and the ten largest hold around 3.8%. This CDR3 spans 14 amino acids. V was pared by 8 bases and J by 6 bases, with 11 bases of the junction left unmatched. Germline CDR1 is MNHEY and CDR2 is SVGAGI. Sequencing was carried out using peripheral blood. The receptor comes from a man aged 45 to 65 with active COVID-19. The chain couples TRBV6-5 to TRBJ1-1, with 8 bases lining up with TRBD1. CDR3 DNA sequence: TGTGCCAGCTCCACCAGGCAGGGGGCCTCTGAAGCTTTCTTT. Its translation: CASSTRQGASEAFF.